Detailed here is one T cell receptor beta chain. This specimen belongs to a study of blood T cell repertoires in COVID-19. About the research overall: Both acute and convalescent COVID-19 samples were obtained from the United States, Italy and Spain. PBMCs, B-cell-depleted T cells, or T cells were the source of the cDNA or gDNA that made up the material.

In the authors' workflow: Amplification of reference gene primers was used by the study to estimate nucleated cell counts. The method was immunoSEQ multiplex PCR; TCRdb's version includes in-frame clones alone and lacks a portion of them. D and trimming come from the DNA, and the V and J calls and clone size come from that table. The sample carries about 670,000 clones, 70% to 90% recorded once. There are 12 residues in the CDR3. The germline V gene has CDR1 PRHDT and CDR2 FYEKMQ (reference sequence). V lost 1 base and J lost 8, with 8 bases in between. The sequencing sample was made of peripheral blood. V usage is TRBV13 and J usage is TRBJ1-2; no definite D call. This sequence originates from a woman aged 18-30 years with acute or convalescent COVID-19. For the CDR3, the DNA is TGTGCCAGCAGCTTAGATAGAGAGGGCTACACCTTC. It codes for CASSLDREGYTF.